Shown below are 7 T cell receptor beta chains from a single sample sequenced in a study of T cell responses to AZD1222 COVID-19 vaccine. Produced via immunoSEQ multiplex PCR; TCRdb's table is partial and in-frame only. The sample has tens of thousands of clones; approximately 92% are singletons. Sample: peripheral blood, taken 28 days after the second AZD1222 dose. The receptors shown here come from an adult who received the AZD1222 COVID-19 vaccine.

The CDR3 DNA reads as TGCAGCGTTGAAGGGAGACCGGGACAGGGGGCAAGAACCGGGGAGCTGTTTTTT. Amino acids: CSVEGRPGQGARTGELFF. The V call is TRBV29-1, the J call TRBJ2-2, with 12 bases fitting TRBD1. Germline CDR1 is SQVTM and CDR2 is ANQGSEA. J was trimmed by 5 bases and V by 1 base; bases with no gene match: 11. This CDR3 has 18 amino acids.

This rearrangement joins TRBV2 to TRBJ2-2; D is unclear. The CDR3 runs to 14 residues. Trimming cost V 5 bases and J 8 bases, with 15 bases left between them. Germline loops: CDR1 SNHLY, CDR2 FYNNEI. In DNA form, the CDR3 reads TGTGCCAGCAGTCCCCCGAAGAGAGCGGGGGAGCTGTTTTTT. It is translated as CASSPPKRAGELFF.

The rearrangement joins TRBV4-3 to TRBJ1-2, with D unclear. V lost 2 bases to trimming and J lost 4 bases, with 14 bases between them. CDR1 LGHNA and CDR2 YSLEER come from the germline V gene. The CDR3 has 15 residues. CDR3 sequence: CASSQSSVGPYGYTF. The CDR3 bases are TGCGCCAGCAGCCAATCCAGTGTTGGGCCCTATGGCTACACCTTC.

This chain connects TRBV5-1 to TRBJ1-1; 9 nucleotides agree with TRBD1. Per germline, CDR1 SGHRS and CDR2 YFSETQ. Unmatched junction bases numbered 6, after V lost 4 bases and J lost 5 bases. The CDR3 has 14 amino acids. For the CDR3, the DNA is TGCGCCAGCAGCCCTACGACAGGGGGAACTGAAGCTTTCTTT. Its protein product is CASSPTTGGTEAFF. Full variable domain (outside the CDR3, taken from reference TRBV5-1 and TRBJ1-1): KAGVTQTPRYLIKTRGQQVTLSCSPISGHRSVSWYQQTPGQGLQFLFEYFSETQRNKGNFPGRFSGRQFSNSRSEMNVSTLELGDSALYLCASSPTTGGTEAFFGQGTRLTVV.

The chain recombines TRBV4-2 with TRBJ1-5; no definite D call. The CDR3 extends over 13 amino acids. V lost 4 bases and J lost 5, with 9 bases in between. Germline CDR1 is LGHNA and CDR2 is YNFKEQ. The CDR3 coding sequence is TGTGCCAGCAGCCGCAATTCGGATCAGCCCCAGCATTTT. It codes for CASSRNSDQPQHF.

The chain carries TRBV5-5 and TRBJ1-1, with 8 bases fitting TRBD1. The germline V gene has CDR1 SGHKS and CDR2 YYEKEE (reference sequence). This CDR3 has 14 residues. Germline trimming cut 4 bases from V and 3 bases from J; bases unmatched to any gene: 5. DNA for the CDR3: TGTGCCAGCAGCCCCACGGGACAGGACACTGAAGCTTTCTTT. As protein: CASSPTGQDTEAFF. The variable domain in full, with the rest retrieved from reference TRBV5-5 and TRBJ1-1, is DAGVTQSPTHLIKTRGQQVTLRCSPISGHKSVSWYQQVLGQGPQFIFQYYEKEERGRGNFPDRFSARQFPNYSSELNVNALLLGDSALYLCASSPTGQDTEAFFGQGTRLTVV.

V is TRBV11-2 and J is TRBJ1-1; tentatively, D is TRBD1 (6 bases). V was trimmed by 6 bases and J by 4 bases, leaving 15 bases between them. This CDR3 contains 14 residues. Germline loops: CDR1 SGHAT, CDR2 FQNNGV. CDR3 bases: TGTGCCAGCAGGTCACCAGGGGAGGGCACTGAAGCTTTCTTT. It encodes CASRSPGEGTEAFF.